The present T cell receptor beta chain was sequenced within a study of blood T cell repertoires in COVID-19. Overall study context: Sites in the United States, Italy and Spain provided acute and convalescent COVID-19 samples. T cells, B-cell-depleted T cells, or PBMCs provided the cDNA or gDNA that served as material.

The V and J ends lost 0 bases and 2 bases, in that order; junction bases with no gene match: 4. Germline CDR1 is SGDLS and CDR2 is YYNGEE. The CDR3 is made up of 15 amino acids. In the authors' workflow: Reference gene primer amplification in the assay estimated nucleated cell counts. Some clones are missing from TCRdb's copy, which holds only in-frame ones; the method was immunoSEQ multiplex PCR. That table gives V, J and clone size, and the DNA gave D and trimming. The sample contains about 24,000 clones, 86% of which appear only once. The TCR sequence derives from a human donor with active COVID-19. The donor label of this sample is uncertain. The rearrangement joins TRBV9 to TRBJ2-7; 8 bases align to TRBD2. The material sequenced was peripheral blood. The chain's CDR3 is CASSVGGRGAYEQYF. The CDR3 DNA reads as TGTGCCAGCAGCGTAGGCGGGCGGGGGGCCTACGAGCAGTACTTC.